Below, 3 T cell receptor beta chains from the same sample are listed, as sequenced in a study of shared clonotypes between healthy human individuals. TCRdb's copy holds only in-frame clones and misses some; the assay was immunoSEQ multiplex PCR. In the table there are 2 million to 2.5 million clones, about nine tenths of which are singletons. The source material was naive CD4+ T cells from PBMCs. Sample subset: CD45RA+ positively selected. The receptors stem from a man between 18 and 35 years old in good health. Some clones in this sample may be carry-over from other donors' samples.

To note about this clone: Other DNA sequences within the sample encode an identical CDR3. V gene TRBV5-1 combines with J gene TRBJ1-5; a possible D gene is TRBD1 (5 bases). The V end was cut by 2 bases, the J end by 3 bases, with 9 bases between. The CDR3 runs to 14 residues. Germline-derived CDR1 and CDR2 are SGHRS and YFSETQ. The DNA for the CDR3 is TGCGCCAGCAGCTTTGAAGGGGCCAATCAGCCCCAGCATTTT. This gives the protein CASSFEGANQPQHF. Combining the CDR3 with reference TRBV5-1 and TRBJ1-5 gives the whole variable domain KAGVTQTPRYLIKTRGQQVTLSCSPISGHRSVSWYQQTPGQGLQFLFEYFSETQRNKGNFPGRFSGRQFSNSRSEMNVSTLELGDSALYLCASSFEGANQPQHFGDGTRLSIL.

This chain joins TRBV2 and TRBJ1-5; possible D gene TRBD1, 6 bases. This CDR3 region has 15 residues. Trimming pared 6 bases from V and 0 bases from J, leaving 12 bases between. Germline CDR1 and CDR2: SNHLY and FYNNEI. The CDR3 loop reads CASSAGQASNQPQHF. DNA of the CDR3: TGTGCCAGCAGCGCGGGACAAGCTAGCAATCAGCCCCAGCATTTT.

CDR3 bases: TGTGCCAGCAGTGAACGGTGGAAAGGGGATGAAAAACTGTTTTTT. This sequence encodes CASSERWKGDEKLFF. The genes are TRBV2 and TRBJ1-4; tentative D call: TRBD1 (5 bases). The ends were cut back, 2 bases at V and 6 bases at J, with 13 bases in the middle. This CDR3 is 15 amino acids long. CDR1 is SNHLY and CDR2 is FYNNEI in the germline V gene.